A single sample is the source of the 9 T cell receptor beta chains below, sequenced in a study of T cell responses to AZD1222 COVID-19 vaccine. Profiled with immunoSEQ multiplex PCR; TCRdb holds only in-frame clones, not every one. The sample carries roughly 160,000 clones, around 93% recorded once. This material consisted of peripheral blood, taken on day 0 of AZD1222 vaccination. These receptors were collected from an adult in good health.

The rearrangement links TRBV6-2 or TRBV6-3 to TRBJ2-3; no clear D. Between the trimmed V and J ends, which lost 4 bases and 2 bases, there was a span of 4 bases. Germline V CDR1 and CDR2: MNHEY, SVGEGT. The CDR3 has 12 amino acids. The chain's CDR3 is CASSSYTDTQYF. CDR3 sequence (DNA): TGTGCCAGCAGTTCATACACAGATACGCAGTATTTT.

In its sample, this clone was seen a few times. The gene calls are TRBV29-1 and TRBJ2-5; a weak D match, TRBD1 (6 bases). The ends were cut back, 5 bases at V and 4 bases at J, with 14 bases in the middle. Per the germline V gene, CDR1 is SQVTM and CDR2 is ANQGSEA. The CDR3 sequence is 13 residues long. Written as DNA, the CDR3 is TGCAGCGTTCGATCAGGGGCTGGAGAGACCCAGTACTTC. This encodes CSVRSGAGETQYF.

The chain recombines TRBV5-1 with TRBJ2-7; 11 positions agree with TRBD2. The CDR3 sequence is 18 residues long. Germline CDR1 SGHRS, CDR2 YFSETQ. J was trimmed by 0 bases and V by 0 bases; bases with no gene match: 8. CDR3 amino acids: CASSLAPRLAGNSYEQYF. The CDR3 DNA reads as TGCGCCAGCAGCTTGGCCCCTCGACTAGCGGGGAACTCCTACGAGCAGTACTTC.

The chain uses TRBV2 and TRBJ1-1; TRBD1 matches 7 bases. The CDR3 has 14 amino acids. Germline loops: CDR1 SNHLY, CDR2 FYNNEI. Trimming at V came to 3 bases and at J to 2 bases, leaving 3 bases not matched to a gene. The CDR3 here is CASSEGQFNTEAFF. For the CDR3, the DNA is TGTGCCAGCAGTGAGGGACAGTTTAACACTGAAGCTTTCTTT.

The chain recombines TRBV5-6 with TRBJ1-2, with 8 bases fitting TRBD1. Trimming at V came to 5 bases and at J to 3 bases, leaving 15 bases not matched to a gene. Germline assignment: CDR1 SGHDT and CDR2 YYEEEE. CDR3 size: 17 residues. CDR3 sequence: CASSSGDRGVVYYGYTF. DNA of the CDR3: TGTGCCAGCAGTAGCGGCGACAGGGGAGTCGTATACTATGGCTACACCTTC.

The sample holds one count of this clone. The rearrangement joins TRBV4-3 to TRBJ2-3, with 8 positions matching TRBD1. V lost 1 base to trimming and J lost 2 bases; unmatched junction nucleotides: 5. Germline loops: CDR1 LGHNA, CDR2 YSLEER. This CDR3 has 16 residues. The CDR3 is CASSQAPGQVTDTQYF. The CDR3 coding sequence is TGCGCCAGCAGCCAAGCCCCGGGACAGGTCACAGATACGCAGTATTTT.

The chain is built from TRBV6-5 and TRBJ2-3; D call uncertain. Trimming stripped 8 bases from V and 3 bases from J, with 18 bases between. The CDR3 extends over 15 amino acids. CDR1 MNHEY and CDR2 SVGAGI come from the germline V gene. This chain's CDR3 is CASLWTRRGTDTQYF. The CDR3 bases are TGTGCCAGCCTTTGGACCAGGCGTGGGACAGATACGCAGTATTTT.

The rearrangement joins TRBV19 to TRBJ1-1; possibly TRBD1 for D (6 bases). CDR1 LNHDA and CDR2 SQIVND come from the germline V gene (reference sequence). The CDR3 loop spans 12 amino acids. The V gene lost 3 bases and the J gene lost 8 bases, with 10 bases spanning the gap. The CDR3 bases are TGTGCCAGTAGTATGTTTAGGGGGGAAGCTTTCTTT. Its protein product is CASSMFRGEAFF. Complete variable domain (other parts from reference TRBV19 and TRBJ1-1): DGGITQSPKYLFRKEGQNVTLSCEQNLNHDAMYWYRQDPGQGLRLIYYSQIVNDFQKGDIAEGYSVSREKKESFPLTVTSAQKNPTAFYLCASSMFRGEAFFGQGTRLTVV.

The V call is TRBV11-2, the J call TRBJ2-1; 9 bases are shared with TRBD2. The trim removed 0 bases at V and 5 bases at J, leaving 8 bases unmatched. The CDR3 loop spans 17 amino acids. CDR1 is SGHAT and CDR2 is FQNNGV in the germline V gene. In nucleotides, the CDR3 is TGTGCCAGCAGCTTAGATCGGTCGCGGGGGGGAAACAATGAGCAGTTCTTC. It codes for CASSLDRSRGGNNEQFF.